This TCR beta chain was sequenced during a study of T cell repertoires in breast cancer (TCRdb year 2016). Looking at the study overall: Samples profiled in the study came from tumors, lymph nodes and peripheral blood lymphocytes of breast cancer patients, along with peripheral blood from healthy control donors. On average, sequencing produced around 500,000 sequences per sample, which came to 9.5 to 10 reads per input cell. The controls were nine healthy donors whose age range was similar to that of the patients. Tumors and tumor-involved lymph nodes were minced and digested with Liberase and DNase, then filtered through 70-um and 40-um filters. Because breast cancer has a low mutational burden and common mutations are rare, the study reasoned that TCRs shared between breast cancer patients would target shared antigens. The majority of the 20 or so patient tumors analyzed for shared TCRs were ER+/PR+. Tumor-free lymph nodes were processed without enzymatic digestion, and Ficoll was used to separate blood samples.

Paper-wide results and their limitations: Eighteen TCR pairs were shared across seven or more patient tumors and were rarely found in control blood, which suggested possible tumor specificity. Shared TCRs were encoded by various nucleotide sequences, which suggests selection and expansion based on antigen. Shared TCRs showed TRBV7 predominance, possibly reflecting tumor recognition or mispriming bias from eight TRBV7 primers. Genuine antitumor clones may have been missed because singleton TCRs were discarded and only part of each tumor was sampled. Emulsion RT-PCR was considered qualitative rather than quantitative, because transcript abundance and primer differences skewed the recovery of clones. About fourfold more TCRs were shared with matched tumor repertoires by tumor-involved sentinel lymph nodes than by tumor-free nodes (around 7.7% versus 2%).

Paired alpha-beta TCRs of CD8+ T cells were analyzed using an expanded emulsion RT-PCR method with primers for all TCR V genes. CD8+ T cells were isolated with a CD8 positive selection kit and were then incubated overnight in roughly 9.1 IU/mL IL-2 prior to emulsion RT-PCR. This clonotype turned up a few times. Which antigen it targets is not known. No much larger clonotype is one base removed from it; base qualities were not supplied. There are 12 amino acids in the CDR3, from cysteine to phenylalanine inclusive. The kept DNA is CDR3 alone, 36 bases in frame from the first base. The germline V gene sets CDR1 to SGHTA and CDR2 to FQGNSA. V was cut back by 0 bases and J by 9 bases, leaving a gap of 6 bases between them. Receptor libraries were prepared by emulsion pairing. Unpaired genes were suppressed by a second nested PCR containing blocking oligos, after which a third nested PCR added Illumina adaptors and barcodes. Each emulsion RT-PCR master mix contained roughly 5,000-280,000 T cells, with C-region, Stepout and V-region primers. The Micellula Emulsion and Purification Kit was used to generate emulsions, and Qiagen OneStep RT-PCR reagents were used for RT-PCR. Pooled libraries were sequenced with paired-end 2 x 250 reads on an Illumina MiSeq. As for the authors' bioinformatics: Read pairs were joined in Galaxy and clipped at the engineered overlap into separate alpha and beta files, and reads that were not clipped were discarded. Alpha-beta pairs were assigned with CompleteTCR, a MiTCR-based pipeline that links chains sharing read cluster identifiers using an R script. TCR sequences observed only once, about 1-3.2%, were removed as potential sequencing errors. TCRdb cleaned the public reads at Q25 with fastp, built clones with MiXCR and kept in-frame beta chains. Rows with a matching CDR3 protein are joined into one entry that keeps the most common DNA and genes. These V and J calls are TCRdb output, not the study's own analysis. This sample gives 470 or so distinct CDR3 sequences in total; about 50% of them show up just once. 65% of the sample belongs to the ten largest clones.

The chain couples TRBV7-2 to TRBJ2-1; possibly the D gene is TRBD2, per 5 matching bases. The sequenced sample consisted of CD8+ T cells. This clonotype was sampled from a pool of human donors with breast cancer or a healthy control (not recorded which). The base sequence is TGTGCCAGCAGCTTAGCGGCGGGTGAGCAGTTCTTC. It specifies CASSLAAGEQFF. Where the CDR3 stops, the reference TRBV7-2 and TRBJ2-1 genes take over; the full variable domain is GAGVSQSPSNKVTEKGKDVELRCDPISGHTALYWYRQSLGQGLEFLIYFQGNSAPDKSGLPSDRFSAERTGGSVSTLTIQRTQQEDSAVYLCASSLAAGEQFFGPGTRLTVL.